The TCR beta chain described here comes from a study of blood T cell repertoires in COVID-19. Profiled with immunoSEQ multiplex PCR; TCRdb holds only in-frame clones, not every one. This table holds over 200,000 clones, approximately 81% found once. V lost 1 base and J lost 5; bases outside the gene matches: 11. The CDR3 runs to 19 residues. Per germline, CDR1 LGHDT and CDR2 YNNKEL (reference sequence). The TCR sequence derives from a man aged 40-49 years who had recovered from COVID-19. What was sequenced was PBMCs or T cells enriched from blood (not recorded which). The chain combines TRBV3-1 (or the pseudogene TRBV3-2) with TRBJ2-2, with 12 bases lining up with TRBD2. The CDR3 coding sequence is TGTGCCAGCAGCCAAGGGATTTTGACTAGCGGGAGTTGGACCGGGGAGCTGTTTTTT. Translation gives CASSQGILTSGSWTGELFF.